Here is one TCR beta chain with its context. Its antigen is unidentified. Per the germline V gene, CDR1 is SGHAT and CDR2 is FQNNGV. The V end lost 0 bases, the J end lost 11 bases, and 13 bases lay between the germline ends. The CDR3 sequence is 13 residues long. These data are taken from a study of T cell clonotyping in hematopoietic cell transplantation. Blood collection times were about day -28 and days 30, 100, 180 posttransplant. Produced via immunoSEQ multiplex PCR; TCRdb's table is partial and in-frame only. This sample yields 6,000 to 9,500 clones, of which roughly 92% are seen a single time; 4.4% belongs to the top ten. Study-wide results and limits: Without cell sorting, CD4 versus CD8 contributions remain unresolved.

V is TRBV11-2 and J is TRBJ1-1; D remains ambiguous. The sequence came from a female patient in her forties or fifties who had an allogeneic stem cell transplant from an unrelated donor, so the T cells may come from the graft donor. Some clones in this sample may be carry-over from other donors' samples. The sequences come from PBMCs, collected 180 days after allogeneic stem cell transplant. Here the CDR3 reads CASSLDGMGAAFF. Written as DNA, the CDR3 is TGTGCCAGCAGCTTAGATGGTATGGGCGCCGCTTTCTTT.